Here is one T cell receptor beta chain with its context. The data were taken from a study of blood T cell repertoires in COVID-19. Study context: Nucleic acid was either cDNA or gDNA, and it came from T cells, B-cell-depleted T cells, or PBMCs.

The CDR3 sequence is 15 residues long. The V end was cut by 4 bases, the J end by 5 bases, with 15 bases between. CDR1 and CDR2 (germline): MDHEN, SYDVKM. Profiling relied on immunoSEQ multiplex PCR, and the TCRdb table lists in-frame clones only, not all of them. The table includes about 250,000 clones, approximately 81% detected once. Sequencing was done on a sample of peripheral blood. This receptor was taken from a woman over 75 with acute or convalescent COVID-19. The chain joins TRBV28 to TRBJ1-5, with D maybe TRBD1 (6 bases). The CDR3 region is CASSSSGGRHQPQHF. CDR3 sequence (DNA): TGTGCCAGCAGTTCGAGCGGGGGCAGGCATCAGCCCCAGCATTTT.